One sample yielded the 18 T cell receptor beta chains listed below, sequenced in a study of blood T cell repertoires in COVID-19. This table comes from immunoSEQ multiplex PCR, and its TCRdb copy is limited to in-frame clones, with some not included. In the table there are roughly 250,000 clones, 80% to 90% of which are singletons. What was sequenced was peripheral blood. The receptors stem from a man aged 25-45 years with acute or convalescent COVID-19.

The chain links TRBV24-1 to TRBJ2-1, with 9 positions matching TRBD1. This CDR3 spans 18 amino acids. The germline V gene has CDR1 KGHDR and CDR2 SFDVKD. V gave up 3 bases and J gave up 7 bases; unmatched junction bases: 15. The CDR3 reads CATSDAHTSGDRVNEQFF. CDR3 bases: TGTGCCACCAGTGATGCCCATACCTCCGGGGACAGGGTTAATGAGCAGTTCTTC.

This chain links TRBV28 with TRBJ1-5; the match to TRBD1 covers 8 bases. J was trimmed by 6 bases and V by 6 bases; bases with no gene match: 4. Germline CDR1 and CDR2: MDHEN and SYDVKM. The CDR3 is 13 amino acids. CDR3 sequence reads: CASRSGTGQPQHF. The CDR3 DNA reads TGTGCCAGCAGATCCGGGACAGGTCAGCCCCAGCATTTT.

The rearrangement uses TRBV6-5 and TRBJ1-4, with D tentatively TRBD1 (5 bases). Germline V CDR1 and CDR2: MNHEY, SVGAGI. V lost 6 bases, J lost 3 bases, and 14 bases lay in between. The CDR3 totals 15 residues. CDR3 nucleotides: TGTGCCAGCAGGAAGGCTGGGGGGGCTAATGAAAAACTGTTTTTT. Amino acids: CASRKAGGANEKLFF.

This rearrangement joins TRBV5-4 to TRBJ2-5; possible D gene TRBD2, 6 bases. This CDR3 has 14 amino acids. Germline V gene data show CDR1 as SGHNT and CDR2 as YYREEE (reference sequence). The V end lost 4 bases, the J end lost 2 bases, and 12 bases lay between the germline ends. CDR3 bases: TGTGCCAGCAGCAAACCCGGGGGACAAGAGACCCAGTACTTC. Translation gives CASSKPGGQETQYF.

The chain joins TRBV29-1 to TRBJ2-7; no clear D gene. The CDR3 is made up of 12 amino acids. Trimming took 4 bases from V and 0 from J, leaving 7 bases between them. Germline V gene lookup returns CDR1 SQVTM and CDR2 ANQGSEA. Here the CDR3 DNA reads TGCAGCGTTGTAGTAGACTCCTACGAGCAGTACTTC. Its translation is CSVVVDSYEQYF.

This rearrangement joins TRBV5-8 to TRBJ2-7; D may be TRBD2 (6 bases). The CDR3 totals 15 residues. Germline V gene lookup returns CDR1 SGHTS and CDR2 YDEGEE. Trimming cost V 7 bases and J 2 bases, with 19 bases left between them. The CDR3 DNA reads TGTGCCAGCGCCTCGGAGGGAGGTGGAACCTACGAGCAGTACTTC. Its translation is CASASEGGGTYEQYF.

The chain recombines TRBV15 with TRBJ1-6, with a possible D match to TRBD1 (5 bases). Germline CDR1 and CDR2: LNHNV and YYDKDF (reference sequence). V shed 0 bases and J shed 14 bases, with 14 bases lying between them. The CDR3 totals 14 residues. Here the CDR3 DNA reads TGTGCCACCAGCAGAGATGAGATTCGCAGGGCCCTCCACTTT. This gives the protein CATSRDEIRRALHF. Complete variable domain (other parts from reference TRBV15 and TRBJ1-6): DAMVIQNPRYQVTQFGKPVTLSCSQTLNHNVMYWYQQKSSQAPKLLFHYYDKDFNNEADTPDNFQSRRPNTSFCFLDIRSPGLGDTAMYLCATSRDEIRRALHFGNGTRLTVT.

The chain employs TRBV11-2 and TRBJ2-3; 9 bases align to TRBD2. J was trimmed by 3 bases and V by 2 bases; bases with no gene match: 6. This CDR3 has 16 residues. From germline, CDR1 is SGHAT and CDR2 FQNNGV. CDR3 sequence: CASSLPPSGGTDTQYF. The DNA of the CDR3 is TGTGCCAGCAGCTTACCCCCCAGCGGGGGGACAGATACGCAGTATTTT.

The chain has TRBV3-1 (or the pseudogene TRBV3-2) and TRBJ1-1, with TRBD1 as a possible D gene (5 bases). CDR1 and CDR2 (germline): LGHDT, YNNKEL (reference sequence). V was cut by 5 bases and J by 0 bases, with 7 bases left in between. The CDR3 spans 13 residues. CDR3 bases: TGTGCCAGCAGCTCGACAGTGAACACTGAAGCTTTCTTT. This translates into CASSSTVNTEAFF.

This chain connects TRBV6-5 to TRBJ1-3; 7 bases line up with TRBD1. This CDR3 spans 15 amino acids. Germline loops: CDR1 MNHEY, CDR2 SVGAGI. With V trimmed by 7 bases and J by 0 bases, 6 bases remained unmatched. CDR3 nucleotides: TGTGCCAGCAATAGGGACAGAAGCTCTGGAAACACCATATATTTT. The encoded protein is CASNRDRSSGNTIYF.

The chain combines TRBV29-1 with TRBJ1-5; D call uncertain. Germline CDR1 and CDR2: SQVTM and ANQGSEA. The CDR3 loop spans 13 amino acids. Trimming cost V 8 bases and J 4 bases, with 15 bases left between them. CDR3: CSTAYGVNQPQHF. CDR3 nucleotides: TGCAGCACTGCTTACGGGGTGAATCAGCCCCAGCATTTT. Supplemented by reference TRBV29-1 and TRBJ1-5, the full variable domain reads SAVISQKPSRDICQRGTSLTIQCQVDSQVTMMFWYRQQPGQSLTLIATANQGSEATYESGFVIDKFPISRPNLTFSTLTVSNMSPEDSSIYLCSTAYGVNQPQHFGDGTRLSIL.

The V gene is TRBV28, the J gene TRBJ1-4, with D tentatively TRBD1 (5 bases). This CDR3 spans 15 amino acids. V lost 3 bases and J lost 8, with 16 bases in between. Germline CDR1 and CDR2: MDHEN and SYDVKM. The DNA of the CDR3 is TGTGCCAGCAGTTTGTATGCTGGGGGGACCGAAAAACTGTTTTTT. Translating gives CASSLYAGGTEKLFF.

The chain has TRBV5-1 and TRBJ2-5, with D maybe TRBD1 (6 bases). V lost 0 bases and J 4 bases, leaving 10 bases between the germline ends. Germline CDR1 reads SGHRS; CDR2 reads YFSETQ. This CDR3 comprises 14 residues. CDR3 loop: CASSLALQGETQYF. CDR3 DNA sequence: TGCGCCAGCAGCTTGGCCTTACAGGGAGAGACCCAGTACTTC.

The chain combines TRBV19 with TRBJ1-5; the match to TRBD1 covers 8 bases. In germline, CDR1 is LNHDA, CDR2 SQIVND (reference sequence). This CDR3 has 17 amino acids. V shed 2 bases, J shed 8 bases, and the junction held 14 bases outside the gene matches. CDR3 in DNA: TGTGCCAGTAGTATAAGACAGGGGAACGGGAAATTGGAGCCCCAGCATTTT. This codes for CASSIRQGNGKLEPQHF.

This clone was detected once. The gene calls are TRBV7-3 and TRBJ2-7, with TRBD1 identical over 8 bases. The germline gives CDR1 SGHTA, CDR2 FQGTGA. CDR3 length: 17 residues. With 7 bases clipped from V and 0 bases from J, the junction kept 14 bases outside the gene matches. The CDR3 bases are TGTGCCAGCACCGTCCCGGGGACAGGTCCCACCTCCTACGAGCAGTACTTC. This codes for CASTVPGTGPTSYEQYF.

The chain combines TRBV20-1 with TRBJ2-1; D remains ambiguous. The CDR3 has 10 amino acids. The V gene lost 6 bases and the J gene lost 8 bases, with 8 bases spanning the gap. Germline V gene data show CDR1 as DFQATT and CDR2 as SNEGSKA (reference sequence). CDR3 protein: CSARADEQFF. CDR3 DNA: TGCAGTGCCCGTGCGGATGAGCAGTTCTTC.

The count of this clone is one. The rearrangement links TRBV7-2 to TRBJ1-6; unclear D gene. Per germline, CDR1 SGHTA and CDR2 FQGNSA. The V gene lost 1 base and the J gene lost 10 bases, with 14 bases spanning the gap. The CDR3 is made up of 15 amino acids. CDR3 coding DNA: TGTGCCAGCAGCTTAGGGCCGACTACTGGATCACCCCTCCACTTT. Translated: CASSLGPTTGSPLHF.

The V gene is TRBV19, the J gene TRBJ2-5; D may be TRBD1 (6 bases). In germline, CDR1 is LNHDA, CDR2 SQIVND (reference sequence). There are 14 residues in the CDR3. Trimming removed 5 bases from V and 5 bases from J, with 15 bases in between. CDR3 DNA: TGTGCCAGTAGTTGGGGGACACCTCGGGAGACCCAGTACTTC. This gives the protein CASSWGTPRETQYF.